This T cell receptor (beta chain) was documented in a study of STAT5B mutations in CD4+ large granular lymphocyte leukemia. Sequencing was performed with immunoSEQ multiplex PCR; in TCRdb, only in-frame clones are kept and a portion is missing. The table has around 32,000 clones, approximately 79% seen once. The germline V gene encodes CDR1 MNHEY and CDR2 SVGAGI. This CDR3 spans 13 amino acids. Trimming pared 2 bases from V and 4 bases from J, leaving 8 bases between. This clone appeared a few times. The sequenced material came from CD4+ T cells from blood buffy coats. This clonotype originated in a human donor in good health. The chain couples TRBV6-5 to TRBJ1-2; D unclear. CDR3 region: CASSYQAGYGYTF. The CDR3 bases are TGTGCCAGCAGTTACCAGGCCGGCTATGGCTACACCTTC.